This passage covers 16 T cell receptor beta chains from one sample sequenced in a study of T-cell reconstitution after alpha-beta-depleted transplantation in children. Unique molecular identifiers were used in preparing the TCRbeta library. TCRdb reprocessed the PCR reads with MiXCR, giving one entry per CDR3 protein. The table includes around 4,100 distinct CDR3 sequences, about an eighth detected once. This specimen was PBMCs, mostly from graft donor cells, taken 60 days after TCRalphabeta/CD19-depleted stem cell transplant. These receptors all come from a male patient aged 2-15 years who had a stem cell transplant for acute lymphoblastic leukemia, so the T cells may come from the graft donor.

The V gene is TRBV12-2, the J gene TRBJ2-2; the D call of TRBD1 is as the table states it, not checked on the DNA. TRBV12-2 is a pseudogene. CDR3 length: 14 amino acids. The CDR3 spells CASRPQPGSGELFF. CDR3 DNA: TGTGCAAGTCGCCCCCAGCCGGGTTCCGGGGAGCTGTTTTTT.

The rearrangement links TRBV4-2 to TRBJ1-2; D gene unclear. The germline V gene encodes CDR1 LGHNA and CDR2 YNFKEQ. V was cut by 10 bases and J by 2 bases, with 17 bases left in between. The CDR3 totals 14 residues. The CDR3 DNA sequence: TGTGCCATGGGCCCCGGCGGAGTAAACTATGGCTACACCTTC. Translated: CAMGPGGVNYGYTF.

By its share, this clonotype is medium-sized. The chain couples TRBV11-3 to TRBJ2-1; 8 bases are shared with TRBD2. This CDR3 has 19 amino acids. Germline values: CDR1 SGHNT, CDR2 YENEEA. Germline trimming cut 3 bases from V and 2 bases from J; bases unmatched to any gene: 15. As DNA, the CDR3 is TGTGCCAGCAGCTTCAGATTGGGGCGACTAGCGAGTACCTACAATGAGCAGTTCTTC. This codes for CASSFRLGRLASTYNEQFF.

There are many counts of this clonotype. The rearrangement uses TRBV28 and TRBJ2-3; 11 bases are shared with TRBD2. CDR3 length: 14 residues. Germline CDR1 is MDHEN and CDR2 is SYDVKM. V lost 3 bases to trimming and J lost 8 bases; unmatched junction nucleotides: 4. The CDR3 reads CASSFTSGSGTQYF. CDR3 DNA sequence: TGTGCCAGCAGTTTCACTAGCGGGAGTGGTACGCAGTATTTT.

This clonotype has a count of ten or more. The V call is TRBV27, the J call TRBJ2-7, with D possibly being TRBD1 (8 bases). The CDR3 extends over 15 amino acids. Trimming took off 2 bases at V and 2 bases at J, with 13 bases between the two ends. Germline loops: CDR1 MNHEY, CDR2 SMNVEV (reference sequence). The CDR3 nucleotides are TGTGCCAGCAGTTTACCACAGGGGGGGGCCTACGAGCAGTACTTC. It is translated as CASSLPQGGAYEQYF.

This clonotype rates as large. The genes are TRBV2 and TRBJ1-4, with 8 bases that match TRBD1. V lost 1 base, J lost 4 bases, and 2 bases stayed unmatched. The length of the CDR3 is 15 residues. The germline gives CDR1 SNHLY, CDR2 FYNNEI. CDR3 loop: CASSEGRGHNEKLFF. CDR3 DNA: TGTGCCAGCAGTGAAGGCAGGGGGCATAATGAAAAACTGTTTTTT. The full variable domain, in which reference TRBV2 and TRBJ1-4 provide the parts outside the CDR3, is EPEVTQTPSHQVTQMGQEVILRCVPISNHLYFYWYRQILGQKVEFLVSFYNNEISEKSEIFDDQFSVERPDGSNFTLKIRSTKLEDSAMYFCASSEGRGHNEKLFFGSGTQLSVL.

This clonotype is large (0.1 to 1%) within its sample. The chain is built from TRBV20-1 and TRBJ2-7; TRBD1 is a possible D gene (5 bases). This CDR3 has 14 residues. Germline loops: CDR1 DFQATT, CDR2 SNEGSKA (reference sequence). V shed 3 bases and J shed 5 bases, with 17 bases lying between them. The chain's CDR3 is CSASVPGKLDEQYF. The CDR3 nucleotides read TGCAGTGCTAGCGTGCCAGGGAAGCTCGACGAGCAGTACTTC.

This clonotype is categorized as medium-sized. CDR3 sequence: CASRIHSNQPQHF. DNA for the CDR3: TGTGCCAGCAGAATTCATAGCAATCAGCCCCAGCATTTT. The V call is TRBV28, the J call TRBJ1-5; D gene unclear. Germline lookup yields CDR1 MDHEN and CDR2 SYDVKM. The CDR3 runs 13 residues. Trimming left V 6 bases short and J 0 bases short, with 6 bases between.

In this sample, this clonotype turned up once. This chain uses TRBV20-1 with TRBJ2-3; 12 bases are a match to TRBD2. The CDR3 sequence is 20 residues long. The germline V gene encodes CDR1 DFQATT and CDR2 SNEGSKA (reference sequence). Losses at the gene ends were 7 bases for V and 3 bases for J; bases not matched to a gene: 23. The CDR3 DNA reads TGCAGTGGTCAAGATCCGCGCGGGGCTAGCGGGGGGGCGTGGACAGATACGCAGTATTTT. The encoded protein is CSGQDPRGASGGAWTDTQYF.

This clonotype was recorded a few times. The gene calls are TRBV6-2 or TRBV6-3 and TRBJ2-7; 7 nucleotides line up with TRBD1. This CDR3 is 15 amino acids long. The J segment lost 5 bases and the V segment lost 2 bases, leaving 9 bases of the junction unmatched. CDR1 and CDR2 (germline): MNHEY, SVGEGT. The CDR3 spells CASSYLLGQGDEQYF. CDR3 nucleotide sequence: TGTGCCAGCAGTTACCTGCTTGGGCAGGGGGACGAGCAGTACTTC.

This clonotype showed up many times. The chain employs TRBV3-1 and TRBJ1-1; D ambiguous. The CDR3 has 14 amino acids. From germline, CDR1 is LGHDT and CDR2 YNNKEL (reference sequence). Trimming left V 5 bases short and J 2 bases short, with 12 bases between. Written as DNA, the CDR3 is TGTGCCAGCAGCGAGTGGACGGCCAACACTGAAGCTTTCTTT. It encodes CASSEWTANTEAFF. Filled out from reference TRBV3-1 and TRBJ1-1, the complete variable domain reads DTAVSQTPKYLVTQMGNDKSIKCEQNLGHDTMYWYKQDSKKFLKIMFSYNNKELIINETVPNRFSPKSPDKAHLNLHINSLELGDSAVYFCASSEWTANTEAFFGQGTRLTVV.

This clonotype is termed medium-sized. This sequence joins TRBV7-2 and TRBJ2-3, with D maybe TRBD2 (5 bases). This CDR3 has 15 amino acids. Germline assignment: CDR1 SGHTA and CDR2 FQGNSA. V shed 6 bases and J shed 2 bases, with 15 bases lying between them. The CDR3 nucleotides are TGTGCCAGCAGTTATAAGCGGATTACCACAGATACGCAGTATTTT. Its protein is CASSYKRITTDTQYF.

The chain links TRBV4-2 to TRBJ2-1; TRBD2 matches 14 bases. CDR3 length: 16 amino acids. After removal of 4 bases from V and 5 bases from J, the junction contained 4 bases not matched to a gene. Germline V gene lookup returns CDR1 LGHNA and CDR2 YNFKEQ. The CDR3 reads CASSLGLAGGDNEQFF. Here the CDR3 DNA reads TGTGCCAGCAGCCTAGGACTAGCGGGGGGCGACAATGAGCAGTTCTTC.

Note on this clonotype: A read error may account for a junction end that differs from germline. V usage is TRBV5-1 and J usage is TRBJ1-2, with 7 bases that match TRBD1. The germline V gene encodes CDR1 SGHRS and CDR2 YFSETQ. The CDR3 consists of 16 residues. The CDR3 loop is CASSSGHALQGNGYTF. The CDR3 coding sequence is TGTGCCAGCAGCTCCGGTCACGCTTTACAGGGGAATGGCTACACCTTC.

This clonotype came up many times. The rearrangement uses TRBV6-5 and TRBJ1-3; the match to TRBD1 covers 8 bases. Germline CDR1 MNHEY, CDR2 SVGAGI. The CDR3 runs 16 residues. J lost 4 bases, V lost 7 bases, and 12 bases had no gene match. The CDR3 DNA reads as TGTGCCAGCACCAGGGGGCGCTTTCTGGCCGGAAACACCATATATTTT. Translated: CASTRGRFLAGNTIYF.

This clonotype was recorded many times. This CDR3 is CASRRYRGTYEQYF. The CDR3 DNA reads as TGCGCCAGCAGGCGATACAGGGGGACCTACGAGCAGTACTTC. This chain uses TRBV5-1 with TRBJ2-7; 8 positions agree with TRBD1. V dropped 5 bases and J dropped 2; count of bases not matched to a gene: 6. Looked up from germline, CDR1 is SGHRS and CDR2 is YFSETQ. CDR3 length: 14 amino acids.